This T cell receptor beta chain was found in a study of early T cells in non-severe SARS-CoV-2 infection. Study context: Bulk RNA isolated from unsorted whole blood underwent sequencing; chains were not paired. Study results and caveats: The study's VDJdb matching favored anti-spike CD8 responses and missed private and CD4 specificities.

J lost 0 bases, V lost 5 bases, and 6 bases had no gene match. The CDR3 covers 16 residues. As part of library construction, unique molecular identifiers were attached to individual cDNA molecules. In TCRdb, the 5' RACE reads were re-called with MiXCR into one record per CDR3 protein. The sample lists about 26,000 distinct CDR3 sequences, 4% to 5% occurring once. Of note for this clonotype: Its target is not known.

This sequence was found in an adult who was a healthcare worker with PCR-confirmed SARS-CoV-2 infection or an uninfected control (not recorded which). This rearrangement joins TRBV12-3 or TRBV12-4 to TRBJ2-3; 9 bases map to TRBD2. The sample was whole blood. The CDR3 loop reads CASSPSGGLSTDTQYF. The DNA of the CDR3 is TGTGCCAGCAGTCCAAGCGGGGGGTTAAGCACAGATACGCAGTATTTT.